This TCR beta chain was found in a study of early T cells in non-severe SARS-CoV-2 infection (dated by TCRdb to about 2021). Turning to the overall study: TCR sequencing used bulk RNA from unsorted whole blood, so alpha and beta chains could not be paired. The paper as a whole reports these results and caveats: Matching against VDJdb was skewed toward anti-spike CD8 responses, likely underestimated virus-specific expansions, and missed private and CD4 specificities.

This was a case-control study nested in a cohort of healthcare workers in London, UK, who had nasopharyngeal swab PCR tests and blood samples taken every week. Healthcare workers were enrolled in the week of the UK lockdown, from 23 to 31 March 2020, and were followed every week for up to roughly 16 weeks. According to the germline V gene, CDR1 reads KGHSH and CDR2 reads LQKENI. The CDR3 starts with the cysteine, ends with the phenylalanine, and has 15 residues. The entry retains the CDR3 DNA only, 45 bases that are in frame from base 1. V and J are trimmed by 3 bases and 7 bases, and the gene matches miss 7 bases of the junction. This clonotype was seen only once. The target of this receptor is not known. No base-level quality is on record; no much larger clone is a single base apart. One read represents weak support. The library was made by 5' RACE. TCRdb records NextSeq 500 as the sequencer. The TCR library protocol attached unique molecular identifiers to individual cDNA molecules to correct for sequencing error and PCR bias. Sequencing covered both TCR alpha and beta chains, and within each sample the abundances of alpha and beta sequences were tightly co-correlated. The original pipeline was this. Decombinator V4 was used to annotate the V gene, J gene and CDR3 of the TCR sequences. Expanded TCRs were defined as changing significantly between any two time points under a Poisson model with p below 0.0001. Abundances of TCRs were expressed as counts per million after normalisation to the total number of TCRs sequenced in each sample. MAIT TCRs were defined by TRAV1-2 paired with TRAJ12, TRAJ20 or TRAJ33, and iNKT TCRs by TRAV10 paired with TRAJ18. VDJdb, accessed 1 November 2021, was searched for CMV, EBV and SARS-CoV-2 annotated TCRs, excluding TCRs annotated for multiple antigens. TCRdb reran the public reads through fastp at Q25 and MiXCR, keeping productive beta chains. Rows are unified per CDR3 protein, each entry keeping the most common DNA and genes. These V and J calls rely on TCRdb rather than the paper's analysis. The sample data list 50,000 to 55,000 distinct CDR3 sequences, and 9.1% of these were observed just once. In total, the top ten clones hold 4.2% of the sample.

This receptor chain uses TRBV18 and TRBJ2-1, and TRBD2 matches 9 of the central bases. The sequencing input was whole blood. This TCR came from an adult who was a healthcare worker with PCR-confirmed SARS-CoV-2 infection or an uninfected control (not recorded which). The CDR3 protein is CASSPPSGTQNEQFF. The sequence in DNA is TGTGCCAGCTCACCGCCTAGCGGGACGCAGAATGAGCAGTTCTTC.